The clone carrying this TCR beta chain was seen only a few times. This CDR3 contains 17 residues. V lost 6 bases and J 5 bases, leaving 23 bases between the germline ends. CDR1 MNHNS and CDR2 SASEGT come from the germline V gene. The data were taken from a study of T cells after somatic rescue of genetic block. Produced via immunoSEQ multiplex PCR; TCRdb's table is partial and in-frame only. The repertoire holds approximately 78,000 clones, around 90% seen once, with roughly 2.9% in the top ten. The sequence was obtained from a man younger than 45. This chain uses TRBV6-1 with TRBJ1-5; a possible D gene is TRBD1 (6 bases). Material for sequencing was peripheral blood mononuclear cells (PBMCs). The CDR3 nucleotides read TGTGCCAGCAGAGAAACACAGGGAACAATAATCGATCAGCCCCAGCATTTT. Residues: CASRETQGTIIDQPQHF.